This T cell receptor beta chain was sequenced during a study of cytomegalovirus exposure and HLA in healthy donors. Germline V lookup: CDR1 MGHRA, CDR2 YSYEKL. V lost 1 base and J lost 4, with 11 bases in between. CDR3 length: 15 amino acids. Primers for the PCR totalled 60 Vbeta and 13 Jbeta. Data came from immunoSEQ multiplex PCR; TCRdb stores just in-frame clones and leaves some out. The sample contains about 65,000 clones, approximately 78% of which appear only once. Source material: PBMCs. The chain carries TRBV4-1 and TRBJ2-1; the D is unclear. The clonotype comes from a girl aged 5 to 17 in good health and CMV-seropositive. The chain's CDR3 is CASSQASGEYNEQFF. The CDR3 coding sequence is TGCGCCAGCAGCCAAGCGTCAGGCGAGTACAATGAGCAGTTCTTC.